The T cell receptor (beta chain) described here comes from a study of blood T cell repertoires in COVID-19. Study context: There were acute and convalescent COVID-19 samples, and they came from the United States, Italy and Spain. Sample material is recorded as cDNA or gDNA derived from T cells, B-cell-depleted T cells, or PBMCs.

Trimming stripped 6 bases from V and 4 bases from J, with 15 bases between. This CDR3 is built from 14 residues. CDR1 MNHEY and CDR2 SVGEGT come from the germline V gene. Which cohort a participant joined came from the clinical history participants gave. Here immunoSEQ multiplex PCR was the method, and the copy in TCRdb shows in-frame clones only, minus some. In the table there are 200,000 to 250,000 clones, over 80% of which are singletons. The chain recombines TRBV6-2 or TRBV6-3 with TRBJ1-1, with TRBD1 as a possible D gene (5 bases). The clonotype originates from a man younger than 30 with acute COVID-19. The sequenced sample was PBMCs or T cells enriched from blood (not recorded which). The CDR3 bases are TGTGCCAGCAGCCCATGGGGGGAGGCCACTGAAGCTTTCTTT. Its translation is CASSPWGEATEAFF.